What follows are 14 T cell receptor beta chains derived from one specimen sequenced in a study of blood T cell repertoires in COVID-19. Data came from immunoSEQ multiplex PCR; TCRdb stores just in-frame clones and leaves some out. The profile shows almost 250,000 clones, about 82% of them singletons. Sample: PBMCs or T cells enriched from blood (not recorded which). The receptors stem from a woman aged 45-65 years with acute COVID-19.

The chain uses TRBV2 and TRBJ2-7; 7 nucleotides align to TRBD2. Germline-derived CDR1 and CDR2 are SNHLY and FYNNEI. Trimming at V came to 5 bases and at J to 2 bases, leaving 6 bases not matched to a gene. The CDR3 contains 14 residues. The CDR3 loop reads CASSPESGAYEQYF. CDR3 nucleotides: TGTGCCAGCAGTCCCGAGAGCGGGGCCTACGAGCAGTACTTC.

This chain connects TRBV5-1 to TRBJ2-7; D ambiguous. The length of the CDR3 is 12 residues. Trimming left V 2 bases short and J 3 bases short, with 6 bases between. Per the germline V gene, CDR1 is SGHRS and CDR2 is YFSETQ. CDR3 protein: CASSFSGYEQYF. DNA of the CDR3: TGCGCCAGCAGCTTCTCAGGCTACGAGCAGTACTTC.

J is TRBJ1-4 and V is TRBV7-2, with 7 bases matching TRBD1. The CDR3 totals 15 residues. Germline assignment: CDR1 SGHTA and CDR2 FQGNSA. The V gene end was trimmed by 6 bases and the J gene end by 8 bases; junction bases not matched to a gene: 12. In DNA form, the CDR3 reads TGTGCCAGCAGGAAAACAGGGGCCGAGGGGGAAAAACTGTTTTTT. This translates into CASRKTGAEGEKLFF.

The chain links TRBV6-4 to TRBJ2-3; D gene uncertain. The length of the CDR3 is 13 residues. CDR1 is MRHNA, CDR2 SNTAGT, per germline. V gave up 3 bases and J gave up 6 bases, with 10 bases separating them. CDR3 in amino acids: CASSEELGDTQYF. The CDR3 coding sequence is TGTGCCAGCAGTGAGGAGCTCGGGGATACGCAGTATTTT.

Within the sample, this clone is medium-sized. The rearrangement uses TRBV4-1 and TRBJ1-1; 8 bases fit TRBD1. V lost 0 bases to trimming and J lost 6 bases; unmatched junction nucleotides: 6. The CDR3 totals 15 residues. Germline V gene sequence: CDR1 MGHRA, CDR2 YSYEKL. CDR3 sequence (DNA): TGCGCCAGCAGCCAAGAGTGGACAGGGAGGGCTGAAGCTTTCTTT. Translating it yields CASSQEWTGRAEAFF.

The genes are TRBV30 and TRBJ2-7, with 9 bases aligning to TRBD1. From germline, CDR1 is GTSNPN and CDR2 SVGIG (reference sequence). This CDR3 comprises 14 residues. With V trimmed by 4 bases and J by 6 bases, 10 bases remained unmatched. The CDR3 coding sequence is TGTGCCTGGACCGTACAGGGGGCCGGGTTCGAGCAGTACTTC. Residues: CAWTVQGAGFEQYF.

The CDR3: CASSLFDGQGNTEAFF. The CDR3 DNA reads as TGTGCCAGCTCACTATTCGATGGACAGGGCAACACTGAAGCTTTCTTT. The chain combines TRBV18 with TRBJ1-1; 8 bases match TRBD1. Trimming removed 4 bases from V and 2 bases from J; junction bases left unmatched: 9. The CDR3 runs 16 residues. CDR1 and CDR2 (germline): KGHSH, LQKENI.

J is TRBJ1-5 and V is TRBV6-5; D not resolved. Germline loops: CDR1 MNHEY, CDR2 SVGAGI. V shed 6 bases and J shed 3 bases, with 9 bases lying between them. The CDR3 is 13 residues long. This CDR3 reads CASRVGDNQPQHF. In nucleotides, the CDR3 is TGTGCCAGCAGAGTGGGCGACAATCAGCCCCAGCATTTT.

The V gene is TRBV5-1, the J gene TRBJ1-4; D not resolved. The CDR3 has 14 amino acids. Germline CDR1 is SGHRS and CDR2 is YFSETQ. Between the trimmed V and J ends, which lost 2 bases and 5 bases, there was a span of 10 bases. This CDR3 is CASSLWSQNEKLFF. CDR3 DNA sequence: TGCGCCAGCAGCTTATGGTCTCAGAATGAAAAACTGTTTTTT.

The CDR3: CASSFGLAGISDTQYF. In DNA, the CDR3 is TGTGCCAGCAGCTTTGGACTAGCGGGGATTTCCGATACGCAGTATTTT. This sequence joins TRBV7-9 and TRBJ2-3, with 12 bases matching TRBD2. From germline, CDR1 is SEHNR and CDR2 FQNEAQ (reference sequence). With V trimmed by 3 bases and J by 6 bases, 7 bases remained unmatched. CDR3 length equals 16 residues.

This chain connects TRBV5-1 to TRBJ1-2; D is possibly TRBD1 (6 bases). Trimming shortened V by 3 bases and J by 3 bases, and 15 bases separated the two germline ends. Germline values: CDR1 SGHRS, CDR2 YFSETQ. CDR3 size: 15 residues. The CDR3 protein is CASSSRGGLDYGYTF. In nucleotides, the CDR3 is TGCGCCAGCAGCTCCAGGGGAGGGTTAGACTATGGCTACACCTTC.

The genes are TRBV6-5 and TRBJ2-5, with 7 bases matching TRBD2. The CDR3 totals 13 residues. Germline CDR1 is MNHEY and CDR2 is SVGAGI. V shed 6 bases, J shed 6 bases, and the junction held 7 bases outside the gene matches. The CDR3 reads CASRTGGGKTQYF. The CDR3 nucleotides are TGTGCCAGCAGAACGGGGGGTGGAAAGACCCAGTACTTC.

On this clone itself: The sample contains more than one DNA sequence encoding this CDR3. The chain links TRBV9 to TRBJ1-1, with 7 bases fitting TRBD1. Germline V gene sequence: CDR1 SGDLS, CDR2 YYNGEE. V was clipped by 3 bases and J by 4 bases; unmatched bases: 0. This CDR3 region has 12 residues. In DNA form, the CDR3 reads TGTGCCAGCAGCGCAGGGGGCACTGAAGCTTTCTTT. Translating gives CASSAGGTEAFF. Full variable domain (rest looked up from reference TRBV9 and TRBJ1-1): DSGVTQTPKHLITATGQRVTLRCSPRSGDLSVYWYQQSLDQGLQFLIQYYNGEERAKGNILERFSAQQFPDLHSELNLSSLELGDSALYFCASSAGGTEAFFGQGTRLTVV.

The chain has TRBV19 and TRBJ1-5; weak D call: TRBD1 (5 bases). This CDR3 comprises 17 residues. Germline CDR1 is LNHDA and CDR2 is SQIVND (reference sequence). Trimming left V 5 bases short and J 4 bases short, with 21 bases between. This CDR3 is CASSFGAGQRGNQPQHF. The CDR3 DNA reads TGTGCCAGTAGTTTCGGCGCGGGGCAGCGGGGTAATCAGCCCCAGCATTTT.